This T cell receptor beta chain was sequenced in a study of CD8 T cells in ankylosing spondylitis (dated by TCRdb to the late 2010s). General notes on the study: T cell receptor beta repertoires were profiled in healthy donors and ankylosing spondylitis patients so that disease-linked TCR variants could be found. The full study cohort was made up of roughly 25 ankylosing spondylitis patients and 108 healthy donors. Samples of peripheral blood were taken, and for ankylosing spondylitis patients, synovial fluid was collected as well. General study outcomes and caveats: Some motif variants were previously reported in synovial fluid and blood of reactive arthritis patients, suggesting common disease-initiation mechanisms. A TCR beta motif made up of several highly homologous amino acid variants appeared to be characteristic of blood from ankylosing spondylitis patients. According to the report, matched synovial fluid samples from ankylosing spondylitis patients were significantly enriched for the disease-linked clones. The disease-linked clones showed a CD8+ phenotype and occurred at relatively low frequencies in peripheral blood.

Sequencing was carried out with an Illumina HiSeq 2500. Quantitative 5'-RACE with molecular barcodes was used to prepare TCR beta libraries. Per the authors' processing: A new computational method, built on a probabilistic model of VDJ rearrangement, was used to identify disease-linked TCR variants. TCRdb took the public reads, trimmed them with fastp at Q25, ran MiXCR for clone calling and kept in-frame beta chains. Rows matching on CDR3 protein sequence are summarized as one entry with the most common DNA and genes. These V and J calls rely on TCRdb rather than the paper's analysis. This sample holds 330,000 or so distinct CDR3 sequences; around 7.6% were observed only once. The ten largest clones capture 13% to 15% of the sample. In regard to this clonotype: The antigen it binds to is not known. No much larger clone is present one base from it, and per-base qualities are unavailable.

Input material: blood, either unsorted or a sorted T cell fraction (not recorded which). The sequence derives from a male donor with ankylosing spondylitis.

The DNA reads as follows: TGTGCCAGCAGCCGGGGGCTAGCGTTTGAGCAGTTCTTC. Translated, this gives CASSRGLAFEQFF. Here the chain combines TRBV7-3 and TRBJ2-1; the D segment is perhaps TRBD1 or TRBD2, each sharing 6 matched bases. The CDR3 holds 13 amino acids from the cysteine to the phenylalanine. CDR3 DNA is the only sequence kept; it has 39 bases, read in frame from the first base. Taken from the germline V gene, the CDR1 and CDR2 loops are SGHTA and FQGTGA. Trimming at the junction amounts to 5 bases on V and 9 bases on J, and the germline ends lie 14 bases apart.